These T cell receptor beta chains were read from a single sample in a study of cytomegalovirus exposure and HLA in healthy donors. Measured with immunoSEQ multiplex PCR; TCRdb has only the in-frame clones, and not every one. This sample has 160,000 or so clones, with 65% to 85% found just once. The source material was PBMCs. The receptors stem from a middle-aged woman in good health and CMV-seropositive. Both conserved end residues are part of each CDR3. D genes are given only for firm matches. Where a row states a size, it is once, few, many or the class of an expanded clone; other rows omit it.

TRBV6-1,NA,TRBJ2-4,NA,CASSETVNRNIQYF,TGTGCCAGCAGTGAGACAGTTAATAGGAACATTCAGTACTTC
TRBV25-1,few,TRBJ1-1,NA,CASSEYRFLFF,TGTGCCAGCAGTGAATACAGATTCCTTTTCTTT
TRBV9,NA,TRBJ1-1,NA,CASSVLVNTEAFF,TGTGCCAGCAGCGTATTAGTGAACACTGAAGCTTTCTTT
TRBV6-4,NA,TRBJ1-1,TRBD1,CASSRTGNTEAFF,TGTGCCAGCAGTAGGACAGGTAACACTGAAGCTTTCTTT
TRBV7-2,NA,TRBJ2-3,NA,CASSRGAGLDTQYF,TGTGCCAGCAGCAGAGGCGCAGGGTTAGATACGCAGTATTTT
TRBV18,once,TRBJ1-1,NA,CASSSAVDTEAFF,TGTGCCAGCTCATCAGCGGTCGACACTGAAGCTTTCTTT
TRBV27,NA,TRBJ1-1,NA,CASSPKDRRSAEAFF,TGTGCCAGCAGTCCCAAGGATAGAAGAAGCGCTGAAGCTTTCTTT
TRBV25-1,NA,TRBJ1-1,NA,CASSEYSGMNTEAFF,TGTGCCAGCAGTGAATATTCGGGGATGAACACTGAAGCTTTCTTT
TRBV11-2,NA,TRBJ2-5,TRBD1,CASSPGTVLMETQYF,TGTGCCAGCAGCCCCGGGACAGTCCTGATGGAGACCCAGTACTTC
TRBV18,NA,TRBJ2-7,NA,CASSPSLMASSYEQYF,TGTGCCAGCTCACCCTCACTAATGGCCAGCTCCTACGAGCAGTACTTC
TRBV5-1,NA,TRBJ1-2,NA,CASSLNSPTGPDGYTF,TGCGCCAGCAGCTTGAACAGCCCCACAGGACCCGATGGCTACACCTTC
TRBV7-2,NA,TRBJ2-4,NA,CASSQWWDIGNIQYF,TGTGCCAGCAGCCAGTGGTGGGACATCGGCAACATTCAGTACTTC
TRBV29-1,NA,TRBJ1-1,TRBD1,CSVEPGQVNTEAFF,TGCAGCGTTGAACCGGGACAGGTGAACACTGAAGCTTTCTTT
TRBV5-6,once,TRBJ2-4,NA,CASSSGSGDKNIQYF,TGTGCCAGCAGCTCGGGGTCGGGGGACAAAAACATTCAGTACTTC
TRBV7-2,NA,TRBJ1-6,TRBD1,CASSLDRGANSPLHF,TGTGCCAGCAGTCTCGACAGGGGCGCTAATTCACCCCTCCACTTT
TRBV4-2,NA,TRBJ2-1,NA,CASSQVRTNEQFF,TGTGCCAGCAGCCAAGTTAGAACGAATGAGCAGTTCTTC
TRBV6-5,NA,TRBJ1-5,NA,CASMEGGQPQHF,TGTGCCAGCATGGAAGGCGGGCAGCCCCAGCATTTT
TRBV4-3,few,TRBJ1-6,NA,CASSQQGSDSPLHF,TGCGCCAGCAGCCAACAGGGGAGTGATTCACCCCTCCACTTT
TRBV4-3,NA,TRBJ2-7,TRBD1,CASSQDRQGEREQYF,TGCGCCAGCAGCCAAGATCGGCAGGGGGAACGCGAGCAGTACTTC
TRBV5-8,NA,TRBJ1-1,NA,CASSRGQRNTEAFF,TGTGCCAGCAGCCGCGGACAGAGGAACACTGAAGCTTTCTTT
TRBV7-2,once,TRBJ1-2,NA,CASSPGGAPYGYTF,TGTGCCAGCAGCCCGGGGGGGGCTCCCTATGGCTACACCTTC
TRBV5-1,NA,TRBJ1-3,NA,CASSLRGEGNTIYF,TGCGCCAGCAGCTTGAGAGGAGAGGGAAACACCATATATTTT
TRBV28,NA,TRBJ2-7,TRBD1,CASSLLLDLGQVNYEQYF,TGTGCCAGCAGTTTATTGCTTGACCTGGGACAGGTGAACTACGAGCAGTACTTC
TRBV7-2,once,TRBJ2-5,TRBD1,CASSSDRGRVETQYF,TGTGCCAGCAGCTCGGACAGGGGGCGCGTAGAGACCCAGTACTTC
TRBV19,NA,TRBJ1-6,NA,CASSIDLMRSSYNSPLHF,TGTGCCAGTAGTATAGATCTTATGAGGAGCTCCTATAATTCACCCCTCCACTTT
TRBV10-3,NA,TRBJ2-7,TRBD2,CATDGGAFSEQYF,TGTGCCACCGACGGGGGGGCCTTTTCCGAGCAGTACTTC
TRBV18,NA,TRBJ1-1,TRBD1,CASSPSSGGHTEAFF,TGTGCCAGCTCACCCTCGTCAGGGGGCCACACTGAAGCTTTCTTT
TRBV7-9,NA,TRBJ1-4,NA,CSSSSKNEKLFF,TGTTCCAGCAGCTCAAAAAATGAAAAACTGTTTTTT
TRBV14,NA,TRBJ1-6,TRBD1,CASSGPGTGNSPLHF,TGTGCCAGCAGCGGCCCCGGGACAGGGAATTCACCCCTCCACTTT
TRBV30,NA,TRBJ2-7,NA,CAWSVTGYEQYF,TGTGCCTGGAGTGTGACAGGCTACGAGCAGTACTTC
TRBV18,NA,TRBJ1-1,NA,CASSPSVEGMNTEAFF,TGTGCCAGCTCACCGTCAGTTGAGGGCATGAACACTGAAGCTTTCTTT